The entry that follows covers one T cell receptor (beta chain) sequence. Deletions cut 3 bases from V and 4 bases from J, with 12 bases between. The CDR3 extends over 14 amino acids. Germline V CDR1 and CDR2: MDHEN, SYDVKM. Sequenced by immunoSEQ multiplex PCR; TCRdb stores in-frame clones only, minus some. The data contain more than 2,000,000 clones, roughly 93% of them singletons. The sample originates from a study of shared clonotypes between healthy human individuals. The sequence was obtained from a man between 18 and 35 years old in good health. Some clones in this sample may be carry-over from other donors' samples. The genes are TRBV28 and TRBJ2-5; D perhaps matches TRBD1 (5 bases). Sequenced input: naive CD4+ T cells from PBMCs. Indicated subset: CD45RA+ positively selected. CDR3 sequence (DNA): TGTGCCAGCAGTTTCTCTCATCAGGGAGAGACCCAGTACTTC. It specifies CASSFSHQGETQYF.